Below, one T cell receptor beta chain is given with its context. This record belongs to a study of shared clonotypes between healthy human individuals. Germline assignment: CDR1 SGHTS and CDR2 YDEGEE. The CDR3 extends over 13 amino acids. Trimming shortened V by 4 bases and J by 1 base, and 8 bases separated the two germline ends. CD4+ cells were split into CD45RA+ naive and CD45RA-negative memory subsets. It was at deep level that the assay was run. Some clones are missing from TCRdb's copy, which holds only in-frame ones; the method was immunoSEQ multiplex PCR. Of over a million clones listed, approximately 96% are singletons.

The rearrangement links TRBV5-8 to TRBJ1-1; D call uncertain. The sequence derives from a man between 25 and 39 years old in good health. Material for sequencing was naive CD4+ T cells sorted from blood. Subset described: CD45RA+ positively selected. CDR3 residues: CASSPWGNTEAFF. In DNA, the CDR3 is TGTGCCAGCAGCCCGTGGGGGAACACTGAAGCTTTCTTT.